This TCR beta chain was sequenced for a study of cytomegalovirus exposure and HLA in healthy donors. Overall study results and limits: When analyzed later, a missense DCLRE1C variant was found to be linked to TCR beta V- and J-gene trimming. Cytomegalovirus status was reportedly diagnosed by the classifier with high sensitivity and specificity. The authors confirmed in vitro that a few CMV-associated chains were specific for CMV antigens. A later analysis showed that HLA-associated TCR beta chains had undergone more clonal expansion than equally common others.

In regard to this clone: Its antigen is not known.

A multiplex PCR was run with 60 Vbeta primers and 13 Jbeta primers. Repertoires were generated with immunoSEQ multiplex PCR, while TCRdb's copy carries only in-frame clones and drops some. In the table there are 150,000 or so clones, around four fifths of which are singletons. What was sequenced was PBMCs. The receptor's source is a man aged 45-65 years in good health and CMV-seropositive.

The DNA for the CDR3 is TGCAGCGTGGCGGCGGGGGCCAACGTCCTGACTTTC. Its protein is CSVAAGANVLTF. The rearrangement links TRBV29-1 to TRBJ2-6; D call uncertain. The CDR3 is 12 amino acids. The V end lost 6 bases, the J end lost 4 bases, and 7 bases lay between the germline ends. Per germline, CDR1 SQVTM and CDR2 ANQGSEA.